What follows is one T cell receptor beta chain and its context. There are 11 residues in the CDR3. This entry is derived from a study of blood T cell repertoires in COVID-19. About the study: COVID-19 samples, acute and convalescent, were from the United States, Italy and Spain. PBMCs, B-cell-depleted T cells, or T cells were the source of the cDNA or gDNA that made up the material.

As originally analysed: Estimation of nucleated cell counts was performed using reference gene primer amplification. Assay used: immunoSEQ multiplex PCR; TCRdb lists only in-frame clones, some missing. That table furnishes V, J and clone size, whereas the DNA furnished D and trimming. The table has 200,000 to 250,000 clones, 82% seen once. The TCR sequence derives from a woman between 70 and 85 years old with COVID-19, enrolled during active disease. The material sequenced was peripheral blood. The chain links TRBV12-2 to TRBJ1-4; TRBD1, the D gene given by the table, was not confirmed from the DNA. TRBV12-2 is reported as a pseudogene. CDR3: CASREKQGRLF. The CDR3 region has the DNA TGTGCAAGTCGCGAAAAACAGGGGAGACTTTTT.